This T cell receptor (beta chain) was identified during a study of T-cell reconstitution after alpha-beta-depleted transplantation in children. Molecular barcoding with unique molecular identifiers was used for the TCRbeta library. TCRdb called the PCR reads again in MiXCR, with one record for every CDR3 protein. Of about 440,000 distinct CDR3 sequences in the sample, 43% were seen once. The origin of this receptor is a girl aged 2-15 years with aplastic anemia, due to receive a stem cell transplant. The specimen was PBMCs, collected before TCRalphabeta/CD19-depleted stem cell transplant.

The CDR3 sequence: CASSGGSASRETQYF. In DNA, the CDR3 is TGCGCCAGCAGCGGGGGATCGGCCAGTAGGGAGACCCAGTACTTC. This chain links TRBV5-1 with TRBJ2-5; D assignment may be TRBD1 or TRBD2 (5 bases each). The ends were cut back, 4 bases at V and 5 bases at J, with 18 bases in the middle. The germline V gene encodes CDR1 SGHRS and CDR2 YFSETQ. The CDR3 has 15 residues. The complete variable domain, with remaining parts taken from reference TRBV5-1 and TRBJ2-5, reads KAGVTQTPRYLIKTRGQQVTLSCSPISGHRSVSWYQQTPGQGLQFLFEYFSETQRNKGNFPGRFSGRQFSNSRSEMNVSTLELGDSALYLCASSGGSASRETQYFGPGTRLLVL.